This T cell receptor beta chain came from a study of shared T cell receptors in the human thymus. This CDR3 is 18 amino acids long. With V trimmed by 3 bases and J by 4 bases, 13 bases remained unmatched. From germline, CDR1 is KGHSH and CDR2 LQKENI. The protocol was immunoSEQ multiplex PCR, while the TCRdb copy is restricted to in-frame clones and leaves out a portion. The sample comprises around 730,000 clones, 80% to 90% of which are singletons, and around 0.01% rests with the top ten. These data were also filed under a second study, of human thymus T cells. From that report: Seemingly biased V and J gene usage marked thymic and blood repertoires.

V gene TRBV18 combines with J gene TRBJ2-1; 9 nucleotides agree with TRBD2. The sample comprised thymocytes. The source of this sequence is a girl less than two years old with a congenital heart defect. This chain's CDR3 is CASSPKLLLAGLYNEQFF. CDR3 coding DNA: TGTGCCAGCTCACCTAAATTATTACTAGCGGGTCTATACAATGAGCAGTTCTTC.